These T cell receptor beta chains were read from a single sample in a study of cytomegalovirus exposure and HLA in healthy donors. Method: immunoSEQ multiplex PCR; TCRdb's copy keeps in-frame clones and lacks some. Among 140,000 or so clones listed, 80% to 85% were seen once. The sample taken for sequencing was PBMCs. These receptors originate from a female donor in good health and CMV-seronegative. Both conserved end residues are trimmed from each CDR3.

j_call v_call cdr3_aa
TRBJ1-2 TRBV2 ASSGRDRGGYGYT
TRBJ2-3 TRBV7-9 ASSLGSGYSEADTQY
TRBJ1-1 TRBV6-5 ASSSLVSTEAF
TRBJ2-5 TRBV6-6 ASPPPGRPGETQY
TRBJ2-3 TRBV20-1 SASIDTQY
TRBJ1-2 TRBV7-9 ASSPLVREGNYGYT
TRBJ2-1 TRBV9 ASSDTKAGISYNEQF
TRBJ2-2 TRBV11-3 ASSSTGYTGELF
TRBJ1-5 TRBV4-1 ASSQVGGWDNQPQH
TRBJ2-1 TRBV2 ASKRLAGHYNEQF
TRBJ1-2 TRBV6-5 ASSTRDSANYGYT
TRBJ2-1 TRBV6-5 ASSYLVQGGDNEQF
TRBJ2-1 TRBV4-2 ASSRSGSSYNEQF
TRBJ1-1 TRBV7-9 ASITGMNTEAF
TRBJ1-2 TRBV6-5 ASSPGATGYT
TRBJ1-1 TRBV4-1 ASSRLPGQENTEAF
TRBJ2-6 TRBV6-1 ASSELGTSGTGANVLT
TRBJ2-2 TRBV6-5 ASSYEGQGESGELF
TRBJ2-3 TRBV15 ATSRDGPGTSGRAATTDTQY
TRBJ2-7 TRBV7-6 ASSRTSGQGARQY
TRBJ2-4 TRBV30 AWSVLAGGPEWGIQY
TRBJ2-7 TRBV27 ASRDRGRYEQY
TRBJ2-6 TRBV7-3 ASSLLNSRLGANVLT
TRBJ1-5 TRBV6-1 ASTQEKLFNQPQH
TRBJ1-1 TRBV5-4 ASSLAETFEAF